The text below deals with one T cell receptor (beta chain). Its target antigen remains unknown. Within one base of it there is no much larger clone, and no base qualities were kept. TCRbeta CDR3 regions were amplified from genomic DNA using the immunoSEQ Assay, a bias-controlled multiplex PCR. From the authors' description of their analysis: The number of nucleated cells in each sample was estimated by amplification of reference gene primers within the assay. Sequence reads were collapsed and filtered to measure the absolute abundance of every unique TCRbeta CDR3 rearrangement. For each sample, productive Simpson clonality was calculated as the square root of Simpson's diversity index over productive rearrangements. In TCRdb, the immuneACCESS table is reduced to in-frame sequences with V and J assigned. These tables do not hold every clone; where another copy was compared, an unresolved V gene accounts for under half, and the others remain unexplained. That table gives V, J and clone size, and the DNA gave D and trimming. This sample lists roughly 250,000 clones; around 90% were detected once. The ten largest clones add up to around 0.78% of the sample.

This entry is derived from a study of blood T cell repertoires in COVID-19 (dated by TCRdb to 2019 to 2021). General notes on the study: Samples from collaborators originated in the United States, Italy and Spain and spanned both the acute and convalescent phases of COVID-19. Nearly every sample came with metadata listing a de-identified subject ID, COVID-19 status, age in years and sex. Samples came from the ongoing ImmuneRACE study (first 160 participants) plus 1,254 subjects from 6 global collaborators. Subjects who had been exposed to COVID-19, were actively infected with it, or had recovered from it provided the deeply sampled blood TCRbeta repertoires that made up the dataset. The material from the prospective study consisted of cDNA or gDNA derived from T cells, B-cell-depleted T cells, or PBMCs. The repertoires were made available in a free public database intended to serve as a resource for research on the immune response to SARS-CoV-2. Where available, HLA class I and class II types were taken from metadata supplied by the sample provider and were not determined by assay-based typing.

Trimming takes 3 bases off V and 4 bases off J; junction bases not matched to a gene: 1. CDR1 and CDR2 are drawn from the germline V gene: KGHSH, LQKENI. The CDR3 contains 14 residues, cysteine and phenylalanine counted. This entry keeps only the CDR3 DNA: 42 bases, framed from base 1. Each collaborating institution followed its own protocols to collect whole blood in K2EDTA tubes. For TCRbeta analysis, collaborators shipped samples in one of three forms: frozen whole blood, isolated PBMCs, or DNA extracted from either of those sample types. Study-wide conclusions, independent of this receptor: Clinical and demographic metadata were provided uncurated, with the amount varying by source and participant.

This chain is built from TRBV18 and TRBJ2-1, and 9 junction bases match TRBD2. This TCR was sampled from a woman younger than 45 with acute or convalescent COVID-19. Sample: peripheral blood. The nucleotide sequence is given as TGTGCCAGCTCACCGACTAGCGGATACAATGAGCAGTTCTTC. Protein translation: CASSPTSGYNEQFF.